The next 26 T cell receptor beta chains were all read from a single sample in a study of regulatory T cells in long-lasting Graves disease. Specified time point: newly diagnosed GD, antithyroid drugs for less than 3 months. Preparation of the TCR library used RNA extracted from PBMCs. The authors built TCR beta libraries using iRepertoire HTBI primers and Arm-PCR of CDR3 regions. MiXCR was run by TCRdb on the multiplex PCR reads, yielding one entry per CDR3 protein. The repertoire holds 200,000 to 250,000 distinct CDR3 sequences, with about 19% as singletons. Separately, the same data were catalogued under a study of T cells in Graves' hyperthyroidism and ophthalmopathy.

The sequencing used peripheral blood mononuclear cells (PBMCs), collected at new diagnosis, from a patient treated with antithyroid drugs. All receptors come from a woman aged 25 to 45 with Graves disease.

This clonotype was detected ten times or more. This rearrangement joins TRBV20-1 to TRBJ2-7; D unresolved. V lost 3 bases, J lost 1 base, and 13 bases lay in between. The germline gives CDR1 DFQATT, CDR2 SNEGSKA (reference sequence). The CDR3 runs 14 residues. DNA of the CDR3: TGCAGTGCTAGCACTCCCCAGCGATCCTACGAGCAGTACTTC. Translated, it gives CSASTPQRSYEQYF.

The chain has TRBV5-1 and TRBJ1-1, with TRBD1 as a possible D gene (6 bases). V was trimmed by 2 bases and J by 4 bases, leaving 12 bases between them. CDR1 and CDR2 from the germline V gene are SGHRS and YFSETQ. The CDR3 spans 14 residues. In nucleotides, the CDR3 is TGCGCCAGCAGCTTCACAGGGTCGAGCACTGAAGCTTTCTTT. Translation: CASSFTGSSTEAFF.

At least ten counts were recorded for this clonotype. V is TRBV24-1 and J is TRBJ2-1; possible D gene TRBD2, 6 bases. The V gene's germline CDR1 is KGHDR and CDR2 SFDVKD. Trimming took 3 bases from V and 3 from J, leaving 8 bases between them. The CDR3 is made up of 14 amino acids. The CDR3 protein is CATSDSGLYNEQFF. As DNA, the CDR3 is TGTGCCACCAGTGATAGCGGGCTCTACAATGAGCAGTTCTTC.

This clonotype was recorded at least ten times. The J gene is TRBJ1-4, the V gene TRBV7-9, with 9 bases fitting TRBD1. The V and J ends lost 1 base and 13 bases, in that order; junction bases with no gene match: 4. Per the germline V gene, CDR1 is SEHNR and CDR2 is FQNEAQ (reference sequence). This CDR3 region has 13 residues. This CDR3 reads CASSLEQGALLFF. Here the CDR3 DNA reads TGTGCCAGCAGCTTAGAACAGGGGGCGCTACTGTTTTTT.

This clonotype was observed many times. This chain links TRBV19 with TRBJ1-2; possibly TRBD1 for D (6 bases). V lost 5 bases and J 7 bases, leaving 11 bases between the germline ends. This CDR3 comprises 12 residues. CDR1 and CDR2 (germline): LNHDA, SQIVND (reference sequence). The CDR3 sequence is CASSVQGGGYTF. The CDR3 nucleotides are TGTGCCAGTAGTGTACAGGGTGGTGGCTACACCTTC.

This clonotype occurred many times. The V gene is TRBV6-4, the J gene TRBJ1-2; 7 nucleotides agree with TRBD1. The junction had 10 bases not matched to a gene; V was cut back by 5 bases and J by 4 bases. The CDR3 length is 15 residues. Germline CDR1 and CDR2: MRHNA and SNTAGT. CDR3 coding DNA: TGTGCCAGCAGTTACAAGGGGGCGTTCGGCTATGGCTACACCTTC. This translates into CASSYKGAFGYGYTF.

The chain carries TRBV4-1 and TRBJ2-2; the match to TRBD2 covers 8 bases. Losses at the gene ends were 4 bases for V and 5 bases for J; bases not matched to a gene: 9. The CDR3 runs to 16 residues. Germline V gene sequence: CDR1 MGHRA, CDR2 YSYEKL. The CDR3 region has the DNA TGCGCCAGCAGCCCAGCGGGGTCGGGAGGGACCGGGGAGCTGTTTTTT. Protein: CASSPAGSGGTGELFF.

V is TRBV9 and J is TRBJ2-2, with 10 bases aligning to TRBD2. The CDR3 has 17 residues. J was trimmed by 0 bases and V by 3 bases; bases with no gene match: 5. In germline, CDR1 is SGDLS, CDR2 YYNGEE. The CDR3 protein is CASSEPLAGANTGELFF. The DNA for the CDR3 is TGTGCCAGCAGCGAGCCTCTAGCGGGGGCGAACACCGGGGAGCTGTTTTTT.

This clonotype has a count of ten or more. The chain carries TRBV6-7 and TRBJ1-5; 7 positions match TRBD1. TRBV6-7 is an ORF, and what it does is uncertain. The CDR3 length is 15 residues. V trimming: 2 bases; J trimming: 6 bases; junction bases outside the gene matches: 7. The CDR3 DNA sequence: TGTGCCAGCAGTTACCGTACAGGGGTGGTTCAGCCCCAGCATTTT. It translates to CASSYRTGVVQPQHF.

This clonotype was detected only a few times. The chain uses TRBV6-2 or TRBV6-3 and TRBJ1-3; D gene uncertain. Deletions cut 5 bases from V and 3 bases from J, with 17 bases between. The CDR3 has 16 amino acids. The V gene's germline CDR1 is MNHEY and CDR2 SVGEGT. CDR3 in DNA: TGTGCCAGCAGTGGCTTCTCCGGGAGGAGTGGAAACACCATATATTTT. Its protein is CASSGFSGRSGNTIYF.

With regard to this clonotype: A far larger clone is one base from this, pointing to a likely read error. The chain combines TRBV2 with TRBJ2-4; D gene uncertain. Per the germline V gene, CDR1 is SNHLY and CDR2 is FYNNEI. The CDR3 is made up of 13 amino acids. CDR3 coding DNA: TGTGCCAGCAGGATGACCCCTGGCTATGAGCAGCTCTTC. Encoded protein: CASRMTPGYEQLF.

This clonotype was seen ten or more times. The rearrangement uses TRBV10-3 and TRBJ2-7; D is ambiguous. Germline-derived CDR1 and CDR2 are ENHRY and SYGVKD. The ends were cut back, 3 bases at V and 5 bases at J, with 14 bases in the middle. This CDR3 is 14 amino acids long. Here the CDR3 reads CAISEVPKVDEQYF. The CDR3 DNA is TGTGCCATCAGTGAAGTCCCCAAAGTCGACGAGCAGTACTTC.

This clonotype was counted many times. This sequence joins TRBV20-1 and TRBJ2-2; TRBD1 is a possible D gene (6 bases). The CDR3 loop spans 14 amino acids. The V and J ends lost 6 bases and 1 base respectively, with 12 bases between them. The germline V gene has CDR1 DFQATT and CDR2 SNEGSKA (reference sequence). The CDR3 loop is CSAKPGQNTGELFF. The CDR3 DNA reads as TGCAGTGCAAAACCGGGACAGAACACCGGGGAGCTGTTTTTT.

This clonotype was seen repeatedly, ten times or more. This chain links TRBV12-3 or TRBV12-4 with TRBJ2-2; TRBD1 is a possible D gene (5 bases). V lost 3 bases and J lost 1, with 12 bases in between. The CDR3 totals 16 residues. The CDR3 bases are TGTGCCAGCAGTTTGGGGCTAACCCAGAACACCGGGGAGCTGTTTTTT. This codes for CASSLGLTQNTGELFF.

This clonotype was observed many times. The chain recombines TRBV28 with TRBJ1-1; D perhaps matches TRBD1 (5 bases). The length of the CDR3 is 14 residues. V dropped 5 bases and J dropped 4 bases, with 14 bases sitting between them. Germline V gene lookup returns CDR1 MDHEN and CDR2 SYDVKM. CDR3: CASSRQGYGTEAFF. The CDR3, as DNA: TGTGCCAGCAGTCGGCAGGGTTACGGCACTGAAGCTTTCTTT.

The rearrangement joins TRBV9 to TRBJ2-1; unclear D gene. CDR3 length: 11 amino acids. V shed 4 bases and J shed 9 bases, with 8 bases lying between them. Germline CDR1 reads SGDLS; CDR2 reads YYNGEE. CDR3: CASSSLGEQFF. For the CDR3, the DNA is TGTGCCAGCAGCTCATTGGGTGAGCAGTTCTTC.

This clonotype was seen more than once but under ten times. The V gene is TRBV7-9, the J gene TRBJ2-7; the D gene is possibly TRBD1 (6 bases). Per the germline V gene, CDR1 is SEHNR and CDR2 is FQNEAQ (reference sequence). Deletions cut 5 bases from V and 4 bases from J, with 15 bases between. The CDR3 extends over 14 amino acids. CDR3 nucleotides: TGTGCCAGCAGCCCGCGGACAGATGCTTACGAGCAGTACTTC. It translates to CASSPRTDAYEQYF.

This rearrangement joins TRBV28 to TRBJ2-3; the D gene is possibly TRBD1 (7 bases). Germline V gene lookup returns CDR1 MDHEN and CDR2 SYDVKM. V lost 9 bases, J lost 3 bases, and 19 bases lay in between. The CDR3 totals 15 residues. In DNA form, the CDR3 reads TGTGCCAGGGATAGCAGGGGGGCTATGACAGATACGCAGTATTTT. Protein sequence: CARDSRGAMTDTQYF.

This clonotype was seen a handful of times. The gene calls are TRBV19 and TRBJ2-6; 11 bases agree with TRBD1. Germline V gene sequence: CDR1 LNHDA, CDR2 SQIVND (reference sequence). V was pared by 8 bases and J by 0 bases, with 3 bases of the junction left unmatched. The CDR3 consists of 16 residues. The CDR3 nucleotides are TGTGCCAGTTGGGACAGGGGGGGCTCTGGGGCCAACGTCCTGACTTTC. This encodes CASWDRGGSGANVLTF.

In this sample, this clonotype turned up a few times. The chain uses TRBV9 and TRBJ2-1, with D possibly being TRBD1 (6 bases). Trimming took off 2 bases at V and 2 bases at J, with 11 bases between the two ends. This CDR3 is 15 amino acids long. Germline values: CDR1 SGDLS, CDR2 YYNGEE. CDR3 sequence (DNA): TGTGCCAGCAGCGTTAAAGACAGGCCCTACAATGAGCAGTTCTTC. As protein: CASSVKDRPYNEQFF. The variable domain in full, with the rest retrieved from reference TRBV9 and TRBJ2-1, is DSGVTQTPKHLITATGQRVTLRCSPRSGDLSVYWYQQSLDQGLQFLIQYYNGEERAKGNILERFSAQQFPDLHSELNLSSLELGDSALYFCASSVKDRPYNEQFFGPGTRLTVL.

This clonotype has at least ten counts. This sequence joins TRBV9 and TRBJ1-4; D ambiguous. Germline assignment: CDR1 SGDLS and CDR2 YYNGEE. V was pared by 4 bases and J by 0 bases, with 10 bases between. CDR3 length: 15 residues. The CDR3 spells CASSPQATTNEKLFF. CDR3 nucleotides: TGTGCCAGCAGCCCTCAAGCCACAACTAATGAAAAACTGTTTTTT. The entire variable domain, with the rest obtained from reference TRBV9 and TRBJ1-4, is as follows: DSGVTQTPKHLITATGQRVTLRCSPRSGDLSVYWYQQSLDQGLQFLIQYYNGEERAKGNILERFSAQQFPDLHSELNLSSLELGDSALYFCASSPQATTNEKLFFGSGTQLSVL.

This clonotype was counted many times. This chain's CDR3 is CASSPSPRGPGNEQFF. The CDR3 bases are TGTGCCAGCAGTCCCTCCCCCCGGGGCCCGGGCAATGAGCAGTTCTTC. This chain connects TRBV27 to TRBJ2-1; D is tentatively TRBD1 or TRBD2 (5 bases each). V gave up 5 bases and J gave up 6 bases, with 20 bases separating them. Germline V lookup: CDR1 MNHEY, CDR2 SMNVEV (reference sequence). The CDR3 loop spans 16 amino acids.

There are many counts of this clonotype. The CDR3 coding sequence is TGCAGCGTAGCGCCCGGGACAGGGAACACTGAAGCTTTCTTT. The encoded protein is CSVAPGTGNTEAFF. The J gene is TRBJ1-1, the V gene TRBV29-1; 8 bases map to TRBD1. The V gene's germline CDR1 is SQVTM and CDR2 ANQGSEA. This CDR3 spans 14 amino acids. V shed 6 bases, J shed 1 base, and the junction held 7 bases outside the gene matches.

This clonotype was observed a handful of times. The chain is built from TRBV6-1 and TRBJ2-3, with D unresolved. V gave up 7 bases and J gave up 7 bases, with 18 bases separating them. This CDR3 has 14 amino acids. CDR1 is MNHNS and CDR2 is SASEGT in the germline V gene. The CDR3 coding sequence is TGTGCCAGCATCTCCGGGCTGGGTTCTTATACGCAGTATTTT. Translation: CASISGLGSYTQYF.

This clonotype was seen repeatedly, ten times or more. V gene TRBV9 combines with J gene TRBJ1-2, with D hard to call. V was pared by 3 bases and J by 4 bases, with 7 bases between. CDR1 SGDLS and CDR2 YYNGEE come from the germline V gene. The CDR3 sequence is 12 residues long. For the CDR3, the DNA is TGTGCCAGCAGCGCCGGAATCTATGGCTACACCTTC. It specifies CASSAGIYGYTF.

This clonotype was recorded at least ten times. The chain couples TRBV2 to TRBJ2-1; the D call may be TRBD1 or TRBD2 (5 bases each). From germline, CDR1 is SNHLY and CDR2 FYNNEI. Deletions cut 6 bases from V and 3 bases from J, with 12 bases between. The CDR3 is 14 amino acids. This CDR3 is CASSPRDGYNEQFF. In DNA, the CDR3 is TGTGCCAGCAGCCCTCGGGACGGCTACAATGAGCAGTTCTTC. Complete variable domain (other parts from reference TRBV2 and TRBJ2-1): EPEVTQTPSHQVTQMGQEVILRCVPISNHLYFYWYRQILGQKVEFLVSFYNNEISEKSEIFDDQFSVERPDGSNFTLKIRSTKLEDSAMYFCASSPRDGYNEQFFGPGTRLTVL.